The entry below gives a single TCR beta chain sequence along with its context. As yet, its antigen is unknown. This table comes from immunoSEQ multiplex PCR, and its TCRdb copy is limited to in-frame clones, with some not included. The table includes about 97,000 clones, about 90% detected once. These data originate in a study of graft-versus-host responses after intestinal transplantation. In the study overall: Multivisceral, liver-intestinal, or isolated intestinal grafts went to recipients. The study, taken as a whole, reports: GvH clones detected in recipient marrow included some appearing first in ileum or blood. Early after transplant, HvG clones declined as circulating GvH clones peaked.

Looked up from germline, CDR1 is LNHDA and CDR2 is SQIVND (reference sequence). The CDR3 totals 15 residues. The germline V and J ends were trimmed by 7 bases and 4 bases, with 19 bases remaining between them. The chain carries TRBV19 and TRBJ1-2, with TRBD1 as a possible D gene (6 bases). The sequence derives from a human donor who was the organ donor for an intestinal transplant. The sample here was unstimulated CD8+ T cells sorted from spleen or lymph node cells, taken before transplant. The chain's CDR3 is CASTPYWGHFYGYTF. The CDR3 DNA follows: TGTGCCAGTACCCCTTATTGGGGACATTTCTATGGCTACACCTTC.